Shown below are 21 T cell receptor beta chains from a single sample sequenced in a study of T cells in narcolepsy. Assay: immunoSEQ multiplex PCR; the TCRdb copy retains only in-frame clones and omits some. The sample has tens of thousands of clones, around 86% seen once. The sample was memory (CD45RA-) CD4+ T cells from blood. These receptors all come from a human donor in good health.

The chain has TRBV6-5 and TRBJ1-1; D is ambiguous. This CDR3 region has 11 residues. CDR1 is MNHEY, CDR2 SVGAGI, per germline. The V gene lost 6 bases and the J gene lost 1 base, with 3 bases spanning the gap. CDR3 protein: CASRENTEAFF. CDR3 DNA: TGTGCCAGCAGGGAGAACACTGAAGCTTTCTTT.

The V and J genes are TRBV6-1 and TRBJ1-5, with D perhaps TRBD1 (5 bases). This CDR3 region has 13 residues. Trimming removed 4 bases from V and 4 bases from J, with 8 bases in between. Germline lookup yields CDR1 MNHNS and CDR2 SASEGT. This CDR3 reads CASSVQGNQPQHF. In DNA, the CDR3 is TGTGCCAGCAGTGTCCAGGGTAATCAGCCCCAGCATTTT.

The V and J genes are TRBV4-2 and TRBJ2-5, with D perhaps matching TRBD1 (5 bases). The end of the DNA aligns better with TRBJ2-7, so the J call may be wrong. The germline CDR1 and CDR2 sequences are LGHNA and YNFKEQ. The CDR3 loop spans 16 amino acids. CDR3 in amino acids: CASSQDLGDISYEQYF. Written as DNA, the CDR3 is TGTGCCAGCAGCCAAGATCTAGGGGATATCTCCTACGAGCAGTACTTC.

The J gene is TRBJ1-5, the V gene TRBV5-6, with 10 bases fitting TRBD1. CDR3 size: 15 residues. Germline V lookup: CDR1 SGHDT, CDR2 YYEEEE. V lost 0 bases to trimming and J lost 6 bases; unmatched junction nucleotides: 3. CDR3 nucleotides: TGTGCCAGCAGCTTGGGGTGGACAGGGGGTCAGCCCCAGCATTTT. Its protein is CASSLGWTGGQPQHF.

In DNA, the CDR3 is TGTGCCTGGGGGACCCGCTTCACTGAAGCTTTCTTT. It encodes CAWGTRFTEAFF. This chain uses TRBV30 with TRBJ1-1; maybe TRBD1 (5 bases). Germline V gene sequence: CDR1 GTSNPN, CDR2 SVGIG (reference sequence). V shed 5 bases and J shed 4 bases, with 11 bases lying between them. This CDR3 is 12 amino acids long.

V is TRBV4-1 and J is TRBJ1-1; no reliable D call. Germline CDR1 MGHRA, CDR2 YSYEKL. This CDR3 spans 14 amino acids. Trimming left V 0 bases short and J 2 bases short, with 7 bases between. The CDR3 coding sequence is TGCGCCAGCAGCCAAGATCCCCCAAACACTGAAGCTTTCTTT. This gives the protein CASSQDPPNTEAFF.

V gene TRBV5-4 combines with J gene TRBJ1-2; tentatively, D is TRBD1 (5 bases). V lost 0 bases and J 7 bases, leaving 19 bases between the germline ends. The CDR3 runs 16 residues. CDR1 is SGHNT and CDR2 is YYREEE in the germline V gene (reference sequence). The CDR3 loop is CASSLEAGRISFGYTF. CDR3 DNA sequence: TGTGCCAGCAGCTTGGAGGCGGGACGGATATCTTTTGGCTACACCTTC.

V usage is TRBV6-1 and J usage is TRBJ1-1; D gene uncertain. The CDR3 totals 13 residues. From germline, CDR1 is MNHNS and CDR2 SASEGT. V was cut by 5 bases and J by 4 bases, with 11 bases left in between. DNA of the CDR3: TGTGCCAGCAGTTTCCAGCGTGGCACTGAAGCTTTCTTT. Amino acid sequence: CASSFQRGTEAFF.

The V gene is TRBV6-1, the J gene TRBJ1-5; D is unresolved. Trimming stripped 5 bases from V and 4 bases from J, with 9 bases between. Germline V gene sequence: CDR1 MNHNS, CDR2 SASEGT. The CDR3 spans 13 residues. The DNA of the CDR3 is TGTGCCAGCAGTAACTTACCGAATCAGCCCCAGCATTTT. As protein: CASSNLPNQPQHF.

CDR3 amino acids: CAWSVRASGANVLTF. In DNA form, the CDR3 reads TGTGCCTGGAGTGTTCGGGCCTCTGGGGCCAACGTCCTGACTTTC. The genes are TRBV30 and TRBJ2-6; no clear D gene. V lost 0 bases, J lost 0 bases, and 6 bases lay in between. Germline assignment: CDR1 GTSNPN and CDR2 SVGIG (reference sequence). The CDR3 has 15 residues.

V is TRBV5-4 and J is TRBJ1-2; no clear D gene. Trimming stripped 1 base from V and 5 bases from J, with 6 bases between. The CDR3 sequence is 12 residues long. Looked up from germline, CDR1 is SGHNT and CDR2 is YYREEE (reference sequence). CDR3 amino acids: CASSLNGYGYTF. The DNA for the CDR3 is TGTGCCAGCAGCTTGAACGGGTATGGCTACACCTTC.

The chain carries TRBV5-1 and TRBJ2-7, with a possible D match to TRBD1 (6 bases). This CDR3 region has 24 residues. Trimming shortened V by 0 bases and J by 9 bases, and 46 bases separated the two germline ends. CDR1 is SGHRS, CDR2 YFSETQ, per germline. As DNA, the CDR3 is TGCGCCAGCAGCTTGGGACAGGAGGAATTATTTAAACCAGTCGAGCCTGTGGTTGCTATACGGCAGTACTTC. Amino acid sequence: CASSLGQEELFKPVEPVVAIRQYF.

The chain couples TRBV2 to TRBJ1-1; 10 bases match TRBD1. The germline V gene has CDR1 SNHLY and CDR2 FYNNEI. V lost 8 bases to trimming and J lost 5 bases; unmatched junction nucleotides: 5. The CDR3 loop spans 13 amino acids. As DNA, the CDR3 is TGTGCCAGCGGGGACAGGGGAGGAACTGAAGCTTTCTTT. Amino acids: CASGDRGGTEAFF.

The chain has TRBV6-1 and TRBJ1-1, with TRBD1 as a possible D gene (6 bases). CDR1 is MNHNS, CDR2 SASEGT, per germline. The CDR3 covers 15 residues. Trimming left V 4 bases short and J 11 bases short, with 23 bases between. The CDR3 DNA sequence: TGTGCCAGCAGTGGGGGATCGTGGCCAGGGGAGCATGCTTTCTTT. It codes for CASSGGSWPGEHAFF.

The chain employs TRBV11-2 and TRBJ2-1; D gene uncertain. V gave up 5 bases and J gave up 0 bases, with 8 bases separating them. The V gene's germline CDR1 is SGHAT and CDR2 FQNNGV. There are 14 residues in the CDR3. CDR3 bases: TGTGCCAGCAGCGGCGCATCCTCCTACAATGAGCAGTTCTTC. This codes for CASSGASSYNEQFF.

Remarks on this clone: Other DNA sequences in the sample encode the same CDR3. The V call is TRBV7-2, the J call TRBJ2-5; 9 nucleotides align to TRBD2. Germline V gene sequence: CDR1 SGHTA, CDR2 FQGNSA. Germline trimming cut 0 bases from V and 5 bases from J; bases unmatched to any gene: 10. The CDR3 has 17 residues. CDR3 loop: CASSLAVGGGAGETQYF. CDR3 DNA: TGTGCCAGCAGCTTAGCTGTCGGCGGGGGGGCTGGGGAGACCCAGTACTTC.

The rearrangement links TRBV6-6 to TRBJ1-1, with D possibly matching TRBD1 (5 bases). Between the trimmed V and J ends, which lost 2 bases and 11 bases, there was a span of 15 bases. The CDR3 totals 13 residues. Per the germline V gene, CDR1 is MNHNY and CDR2 is SVGAGI (reference sequence). CDR3 protein: CASSYGAGPGAFF. CDR3 sequence (DNA): TGTGCCAGCAGTTACGGGGCCGGGCCTGGGGCTTTCTTT.

The J gene is TRBJ2-7, the V gene TRBV18; D might be TRBD1 (5 bases). Germline V gene lookup returns CDR1 KGHSH and CDR2 LQKENI. The length of the CDR3 is 14 residues. The V and J ends lost 3 bases and 3 bases respectively, with 12 bases between them. Here the CDR3 reads CASSPPSRDYEQYF. The CDR3 nucleotides are TGTGCCAGCTCACCCCCAAGCAGGGACTACGAGCAGTACTTC.

CDR3 DNA sequence: TGTGCCAGCAGCTTGGTTGGCGGACCCTCCTACGAGCAGTACTTC. This sequence encodes CASSLVGGPSYEQYF. The V gene is TRBV5-4, the J gene TRBJ2-7; D call uncertain. Germline loops: CDR1 SGHNT, CDR2 YYREEE (reference sequence). This CDR3 is 15 amino acids long. Trimming removed 0 bases from V and 0 bases from J, with 10 bases in between.

The chain joins TRBV2 to TRBJ1-1; D call uncertain. CDR3 length: 14 amino acids. The germline V and J ends were trimmed by 0 bases and 5 bases, with 10 bases remaining between them. Germline values: CDR1 SNHLY, CDR2 FYNNEI. As DNA, the CDR3 is TGTGCCAGCAGTGAAGCGCTTCAGGCAACTGAAGCTTTCTTT. It codes for CASSEALQATEAFF.

The chain uses TRBV30 and TRBJ1-5, with D maybe TRBD1 (5 bases). The V end was cut by 0 bases, the J end by 6 bases, with 9 bases between. The CDR3 runs to 13 residues. Germline lookup yields CDR1 GTSNPN and CDR2 SVGIG (reference sequence). The CDR3 here is CAWSVGGSQPQHF. The CDR3 DNA sequence: TGTGCCTGGAGTGTTGGGGGGTCTCAGCCCCAGCATTTT.